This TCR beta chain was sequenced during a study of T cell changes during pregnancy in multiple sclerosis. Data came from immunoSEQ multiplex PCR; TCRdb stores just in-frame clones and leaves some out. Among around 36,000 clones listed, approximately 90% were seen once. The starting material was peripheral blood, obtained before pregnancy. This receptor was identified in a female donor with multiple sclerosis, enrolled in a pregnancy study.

The CDR3 coding sequence is TGTGCCAGCAGTTACTCGATACAGGGGGCTATCGAGCAGTACTTC. This codes for CASSYSIQGAIEQYF. The chain recombines TRBV6-5 with TRBJ2-7; 9 nucleotides agree with TRBD1. The trim removed 0 bases at V and 6 bases at J, leaving 6 bases unmatched. CDR1 and CDR2 from the germline V gene are MNHEY and SVGAGI. The CDR3 sequence is 15 residues long.